The present entry profiles one T cell receptor beta chain with its context. Its antigen is as yet unknown. Healthy bone marrow donors made up the donor group. The data were obtained in a study of cytomegalovirus exposure and HLA in healthy donors. Study-wide points: A few CMV-associated chains proved CMV antigen-specific in vitro. TCR beta V segments were, for the most part, productive about 90% or about 30% of the time in an earlier analysis. Cytomegalovirus-associated status was assigned to about 180 TCR beta chains.

13 Jbeta primers and 60 Vbeta primers were used for the PCR. Repertoires were generated with immunoSEQ multiplex PCR, while TCRdb's copy carries only in-frame clones and drops some. The table lists 180,000 or so clones. Germline assignment: CDR1 SGHAT and CDR2 FQNNGV. The CDR3 totals 14 residues. V dropped 5 bases and J dropped 4 bases, with 12 bases sitting between them. The sequence came from a boy between 10 and 17 years old in good health and CMV-seronegative. The chain is built from TRBV11-2 and TRBJ1-3; D unresolved. Sequencing was performed on PBMCs. CDR3 nucleotide sequence: TGTGCCAGCAGCCTTAATCGGTCGGGAAACACCATATATTTT. Encoded protein: CASSLNRSGNTIYF.